Listed here is a single T cell receptor beta chain. These data are taken from a study of beta chain features in type 1 diabetes. Every donor had blood drawn once into heparin, around 0.12 L on average. The CDR3 loop spans 15 amino acids. Germline loops: CDR1 SGHDT, CDR2 YYEEEE. V was clipped by 0 bases and J by 2 bases, with 11 bases between them. Expressed TCRB transcripts were sequenced because the entire RNA isolate underwent reverse transcription. The assay was immunoSEQ multiplex PCR, and TCRdb's table has in-frame clones only and misses some. The data show about 140,000 clones, about 9.1% seen once.

Sequenced material: central memory CD4+ T cells from blood. This chain connects TRBV5-6 to TRBJ1-2; D remains ambiguous. The receptor comes from a woman aged 40-49 years in good health. In DNA, the CDR3 is TGTGCCAGCAGCTTGGACAGTGGTTCGAACTATGGCTACACCTTC. Encoded protein: CASSLDSGSNYGYTF. The variable domain in full, completed from reference TRBV5-6 and TRBJ1-2, reads DAGVTQSPTHLIKTRGQQVTLRCSPKSGHDTVSWYQQALGQGPQFIFQYYEEEERQRGNFPDRFSGHQFPNYSSELNVNALLLGDSALYLCASSLDSGSNYGYTFGSGTRLTVV.